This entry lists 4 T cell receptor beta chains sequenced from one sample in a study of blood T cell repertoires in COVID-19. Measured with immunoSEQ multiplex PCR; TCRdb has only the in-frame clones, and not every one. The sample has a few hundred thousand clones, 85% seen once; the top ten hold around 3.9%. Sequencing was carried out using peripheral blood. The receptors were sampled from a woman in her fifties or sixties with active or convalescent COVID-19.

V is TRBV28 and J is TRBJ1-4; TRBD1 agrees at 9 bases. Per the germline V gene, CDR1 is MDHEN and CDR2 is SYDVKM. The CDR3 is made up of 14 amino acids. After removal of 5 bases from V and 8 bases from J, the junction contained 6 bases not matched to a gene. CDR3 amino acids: CASSRDRVAEKLFF. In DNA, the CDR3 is TGTGCCAGCAGTCGGGACAGGGTGGCGGAAAAACTGTTTTTT.

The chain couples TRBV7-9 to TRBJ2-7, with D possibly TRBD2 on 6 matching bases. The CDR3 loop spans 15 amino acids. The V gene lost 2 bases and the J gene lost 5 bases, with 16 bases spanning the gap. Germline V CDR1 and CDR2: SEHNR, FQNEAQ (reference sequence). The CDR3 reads CASSLSISGRDEQYF. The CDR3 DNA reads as TGTGCCAGCAGCTTATCCATTAGCGGCCGGGACGAGCAGTACTTC.

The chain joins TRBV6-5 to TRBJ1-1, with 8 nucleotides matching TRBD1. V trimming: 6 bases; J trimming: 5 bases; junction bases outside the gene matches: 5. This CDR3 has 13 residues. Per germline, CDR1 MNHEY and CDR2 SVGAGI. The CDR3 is CASRDRERTEAFF. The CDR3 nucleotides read TGTGCCAGCAGGGACAGGGAGCGAACTGAAGCTTTCTTT.

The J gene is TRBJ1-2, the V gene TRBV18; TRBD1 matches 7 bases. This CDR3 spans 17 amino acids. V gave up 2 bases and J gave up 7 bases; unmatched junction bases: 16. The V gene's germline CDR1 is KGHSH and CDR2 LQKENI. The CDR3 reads CASSPRDGTAWGAGYTF. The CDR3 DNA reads TGTGCCAGCTCACCAAGGGATGGGACAGCCTGGGGCGCTGGCTACACCTTC.